This record concerns one T cell receptor beta chain sequence. As yet, its antigen is unknown. Use of 60 Vbeta and 13 Jbeta primers characterized the PCR. The assay was immunoSEQ multiplex PCR, and TCRdb's table has in-frame clones only and misses some. The table lists roughly 98,000 clones, roughly 81% of them singletons. This entry belongs to a study of cytomegalovirus exposure and HLA in healthy donors. V shed 3 bases and J shed 5 bases, with 13 bases lying between them. The CDR3 loop spans 14 amino acids. From germline, CDR1 is LNHNV and CDR2 YYDKDF (reference sequence). Study conclusions and caveats: Researchers had no immune exposure information except CMV serostatus available.

The sample comprised PBMCs. V gene TRBV15 combines with J gene TRBJ2-5; TRBD1 is a possible D gene (6 bases). This clonotype was obtained from a man in his forties in good health and CMV-seronegative. This CDR3 reads CATSREQGSETQYF. Here the CDR3 DNA reads TGTGCCACCAGCAGGGAACAGGGTAGTGAGACCCAGTACTTC.